This TCR beta chain was retrieved from a study of blood T cell repertoires in COVID-19. About the research overall: The study drew acute and convalescent COVID-19 samples from the United States, Italy and Spain.

Trimming took 7 bases from V and 5 from J, leaving 14 bases between them. The CDR3 is 13 residues long. This clone appeared a few times. Methods used by the authors: Cell counts per sample came from amplifying reference gene primers. Some clones are missing from TCRdb's copy, which holds only in-frame ones; the method was immunoSEQ multiplex PCR. The V and J calls and clone size come from that table; D and trimming were worked out from the DNA. The repertoire consists of nearly 80,000 clones, with roughly 84% occurring once and the leading ten covering 3.5% to 4%. The sequence derives from a man in his forties or fifties with acute or convalescent COVID-19. The chain links TRBV12-3 or TRBV12-4 to TRBJ2-5, with D unclear. Sequenced material: peripheral blood. The CDR3, as DNA: TGTGCCAGCACCCTCCCGGGTGAGGAGACCCAGTACTTC. Protein: CASTLPGEETQYF.